This T cell receptor (beta chain) stems from a study of OX40 agonist ivuxolimab in advanced cancers. Study-level information: Across the patients, intravenous ivuxolimab was delivered every 2 weeks at 0.01 to 10 mg/kg. Three partial responders included one hepatocellular carcinoma patient and two cutaneous melanoma patients. Therapy given before enrollment (anti-PD-1, anti-PD-L1 or anti-CTLA-4) was allowed, and 40% had some. General observations from the study: Some nonresponders likewise displayed low normalized T-cell clonal expansion.

This clone was counted between two and nine times. Antigen specificity is unknown. Here immunoSEQ multiplex PCR was the method, and the copy in TCRdb shows in-frame clones only, minus some. The data show under 30,000 clones, about three quarters seen once. V lost 6 bases and J lost 6; bases outside the gene matches: 8. Germline lookup yields CDR1 SEHNR and CDR2 FQNEAQ (reference sequence). CDR3 length equals 14 residues. Sequencing used CD4+ or CD8+ T cells sorted from blood, obtained in a trial of the OX40 agonist ivuxolimab. The sequence came from an adult with an advanced solid tumor such as melanoma, head and neck, liver or kidney cancer. The chain employs TRBV7-9 and TRBJ2-7; 10 bases agree with TRBD1. The CDR3 loop is CASRDDRGQIEQYF. The CDR3 DNA sequence: TGTGCCAGCAGGGACGACAGGGGGCAGATCGAGCAGTACTTC.